This TCR beta chain was profiled in a study of beta chain features in type 1 diabetes. The CDR3 spans 16 residues. CDR1 and CDR2 from the germline V gene are LGHNA and YSLEER. Trimming removed 0 bases at V and 0 bases at J, with 12 bases between. The whole isolated RNA underwent reverse transcription, so sequencing captured expressed TCRB transcripts. This table comes from immunoSEQ multiplex PCR, and its TCRdb copy is limited to in-frame clones, with some not included. The sample shows more than 300,000 clones, 10% to 15% of them seen only once. The sequenced sample consisted of naive CD4+ T cells from blood. This receptor was taken from a man between 18 and 35 years old in good health. The V call is TRBV4-3, the J call TRBJ2-7; the D gene is possibly TRBD2 (5 bases). This chain's CDR3 is CASSQDATGSSYEQYF. CDR3 DNA: TGCGCCAGCAGCCAAGATGCGACTGGGAGCTCCTACGAGCAGTACTTC.